Below are 9 T cell receptor beta chains sequenced from a single sample in a study of CD8+ T cells in alopecia areata. In each case, RNA was isolated and then reverse transcribed into cDNA as the sequencing template. This table comes from immunoSEQ multiplex PCR, and its TCRdb copy is limited to in-frame clones, with some not included. The data contain 130,000 to 150,000 clones, approximately 50% of them singletons. Specimen: CD4+ T cells sorted from blood. Receptors originate from a human donor with alopecia areata.

The chain is built from TRBV10-3 and TRBJ1-1; no firm D call. The CDR3 is 13 residues long. Germline V gene lookup returns CDR1 ENHRY and CDR2 SYGVKD. V was pared by 2 bases and J by 0 bases, with 4 bases between. CDR3 sequence reads: CAISEPVNTEAFF. CDR3 nucleotide sequence: TGTGCCATCAGTGAGCCAGTGAACACTGAAGCTTTCTTT.

This chain links TRBV5-1 with TRBJ1-1, with D hard to call. Trimming took off 4 bases at V and 1 base at J, with 8 bases between the two ends. This CDR3 has 13 residues. Germline CDR1 SGHRS, CDR2 YFSETQ. CDR3 residues: CASSQQENTEAFF. The CDR3 DNA is TGCGCCAGCAGCCAGCAGGAGAACACTGAAGCTTTCTTT. The full variable domain, rest sourced from reference TRBV5-1 and TRBJ1-1, is KAGVTQTPRYLIKTRGQQVTLSCSPISGHRSVSWYQQTPGQGLQFLFEYFSETQRNKGNFPGRFSGRQFSNSRSEMNVSTLELGDSALYLCASSQQENTEAFFGQGTRLTVV.

The gene calls are TRBV5-1 and TRBJ2-2; 14 bases align to TRBD2. The CDR3 is 18 residues long. Germline assignment: CDR1 SGHRS and CDR2 YFSETQ. The junction had 7 bases not matched to a gene; V was cut back by 4 bases and J by 2 bases. The CDR3 is CASSPRTSGRQNTGELFF. The CDR3 DNA is TGCGCCAGCAGCCCCCGGACTAGCGGGAGGCAAAACACCGGGGAGCTGTTTTTT.

This clone appeared a few times. The chain recombines TRBV29-1 with TRBJ2-7; D might be TRBD1 (6 bases). V was clipped by 5 bases and J by 2 bases, with 10 bases between them. Germline CDR1 and CDR2: SQVTM and ANQGSEA. The CDR3 covers 12 residues. The CDR3, as DNA: TGCAGCGTTTTGACAGGTCCCTACGAGCAGTACTTC. It encodes CSVLTGPYEQYF.

The J gene is TRBJ2-7, the V gene TRBV5-1; the D gene could be TRBD1 or TRBD2 (5 bases each). CDR1 and CDR2 from the germline V gene are SGHRS and YFSETQ. The CDR3 spans 15 residues. V lost 0 bases and J 0 bases, leaving 10 bases between the germline ends. The chain's CDR3 is CASSLDGTPSYEQYF. The CDR3 DNA is TGCGCCAGCAGCTTGGATGGGACCCCCTCCTACGAGCAGTACTTC. The full variable domain, completed using reference TRBV5-1 and TRBJ2-7, is KAGVTQTPRYLIKTRGQQVTLSCSPISGHRSVSWYQQTPGQGLQFLFEYFSETQRNKGNFPGRFSGRQFSNSRSEMNVSTLELGDSALYLCASSLDGTPSYEQYFGPGTRLTVT.

The V and J genes are TRBV5-1 and TRBJ2-1; unclear D gene. There are 13 residues in the CDR3. Germline assignment: CDR1 SGHRS and CDR2 YFSETQ. Between the trimmed V and J ends, which lost 4 bases and 6 bases, there was a span of 11 bases. This CDR3 is CASSGRPGNEQFF. The CDR3 DNA sequence: TGCGCCAGCAGCGGGCGCCCGGGCAATGAGCAGTTCTTC.

The genes are TRBV5-1 and TRBJ2-2, with D perhaps being TRBD1 or TRBD2 (5 bases each). Trimming removed 6 bases at V and 2 bases at J, with 11 bases between. CDR1 is SGHRS, CDR2 YFSETQ, per germline. The CDR3 consists of 14 residues. The CDR3 is CASNRDRNTGELFF. CDR3 DNA: TGCGCCAGCAACCGGGACCGTAACACCGGGGAGCTGTTTTTT.

The chain joins TRBV2 to TRBJ1-1, with TRBD1 identical over 8 bases. The germline gives CDR1 SNHLY, CDR2 FYNNEI. The CDR3 has 13 residues. V trimming: 6 bases; J trimming: 8 bases; junction bases outside the gene matches: 8. The CDR3 spells CASSLDRGGEAFF. As DNA, the CDR3 is TGTGCCAGCAGCCTAGACAGGGGCGGAGAAGCTTTCTTT.

This clone was detected a few times. The rearrangement uses TRBV9 and TRBJ1-1; D is possibly TRBD1 (5 bases). This CDR3 is 16 amino acids long. Germline loops: CDR1 SGDLS, CDR2 YYNGEE. Trimming took 3 bases from V and 5 from J, leaving 20 bases between them. Here the CDR3 reads CASSAQPWGTGTEAFF. The CDR3 coding sequence is TGTGCCAGCAGCGCCCAACCGTGGGGGACGGGGACTGAAGCTTTCTTT.